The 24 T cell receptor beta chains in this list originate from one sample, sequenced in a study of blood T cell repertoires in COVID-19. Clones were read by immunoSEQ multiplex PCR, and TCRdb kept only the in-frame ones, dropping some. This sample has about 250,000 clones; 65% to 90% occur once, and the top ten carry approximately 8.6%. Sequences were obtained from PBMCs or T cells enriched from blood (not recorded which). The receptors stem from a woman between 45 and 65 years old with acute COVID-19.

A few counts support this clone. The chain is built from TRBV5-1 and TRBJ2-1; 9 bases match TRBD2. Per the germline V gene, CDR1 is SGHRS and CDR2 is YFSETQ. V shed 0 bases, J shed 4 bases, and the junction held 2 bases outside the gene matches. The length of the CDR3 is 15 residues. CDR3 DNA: TGCGCCAGCAGCTTGGGACTAGCGGAATACAATGAGCAGTTCTTC. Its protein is CASSLGLAEYNEQFF.

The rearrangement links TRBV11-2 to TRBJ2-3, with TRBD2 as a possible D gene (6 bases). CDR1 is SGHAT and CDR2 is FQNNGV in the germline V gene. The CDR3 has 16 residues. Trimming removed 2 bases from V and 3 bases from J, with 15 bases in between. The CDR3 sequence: CASSLRKEGWTDTQYF. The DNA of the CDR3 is TGTGCCAGCAGCTTACGGAAGGAGGGGTGGACAGATACGCAGTATTTT. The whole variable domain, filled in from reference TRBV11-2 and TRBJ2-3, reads EAGVAQSPRYKIIEKRQSVAFWCNPISGHATLYWYQQILGQGPKLLIQFQNNGVVDDSQLPKDRFSAERLKGVDSTLKIQPAKLEDSAVYLCASSLRKEGWTDTQYFGPGTRLTVL.

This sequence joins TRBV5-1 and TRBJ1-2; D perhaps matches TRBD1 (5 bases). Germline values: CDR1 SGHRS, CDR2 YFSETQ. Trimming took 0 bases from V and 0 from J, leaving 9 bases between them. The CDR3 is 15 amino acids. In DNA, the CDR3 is TGCGCCAGCAGCTTGGGCAGGGTAGCTAACTATGGCTACACCTTC. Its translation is CASSLGRVANYGYTF.

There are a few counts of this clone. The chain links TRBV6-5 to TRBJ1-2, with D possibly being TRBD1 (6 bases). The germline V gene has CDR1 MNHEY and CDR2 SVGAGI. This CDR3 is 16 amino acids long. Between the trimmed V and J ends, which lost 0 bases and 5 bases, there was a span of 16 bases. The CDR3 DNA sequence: TGTGCCAGCAGTTACTCGAGTGCACAGCAGGGGTATGGCTACACCTTC. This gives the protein CASSYSSAQQGYGYTF.

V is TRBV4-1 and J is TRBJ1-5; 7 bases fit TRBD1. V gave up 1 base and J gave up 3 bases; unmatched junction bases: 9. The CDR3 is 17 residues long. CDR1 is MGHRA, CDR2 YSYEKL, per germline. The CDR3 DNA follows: TGCGCCAGCAGCCAAGCCTGGGGGACAGAGTTCAATCAGCCCCAGCATTTT. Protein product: CASSQAWGTEFNQPQHF.

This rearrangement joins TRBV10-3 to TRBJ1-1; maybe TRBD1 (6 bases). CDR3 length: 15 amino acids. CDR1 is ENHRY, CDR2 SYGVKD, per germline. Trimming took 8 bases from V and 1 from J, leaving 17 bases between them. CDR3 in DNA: TGTGCCATCGGAGCATCCGGGGGGCAGAACACTGAAGCTTTCTTT. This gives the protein CAIGASGGQNTEAFF.

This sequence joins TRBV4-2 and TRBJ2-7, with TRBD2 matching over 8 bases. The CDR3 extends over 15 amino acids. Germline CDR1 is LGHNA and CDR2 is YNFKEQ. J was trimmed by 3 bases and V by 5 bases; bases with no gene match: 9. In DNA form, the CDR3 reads TGTGCCAGCAGCAATGGACGCGGGGGGAGCTACGAGCAGTACTTC. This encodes CASSNGRGGSYEQYF.

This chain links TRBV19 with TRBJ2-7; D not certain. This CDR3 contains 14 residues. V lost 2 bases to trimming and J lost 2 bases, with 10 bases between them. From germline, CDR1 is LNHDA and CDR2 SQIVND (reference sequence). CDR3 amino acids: CASSIMVGTYEQYF. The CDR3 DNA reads TGTGCCAGTAGTATAATGGTGGGCACCTACGAGCAGTACTTC.

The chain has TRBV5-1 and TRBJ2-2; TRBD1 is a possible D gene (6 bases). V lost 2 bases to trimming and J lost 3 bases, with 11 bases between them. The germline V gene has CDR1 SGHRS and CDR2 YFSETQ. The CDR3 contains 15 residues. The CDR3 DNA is TGCGCCAGCAGCTTAGAACAGGGATACACCGGGGAGCTGTTTTTT. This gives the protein CASSLEQGYTGELFF.

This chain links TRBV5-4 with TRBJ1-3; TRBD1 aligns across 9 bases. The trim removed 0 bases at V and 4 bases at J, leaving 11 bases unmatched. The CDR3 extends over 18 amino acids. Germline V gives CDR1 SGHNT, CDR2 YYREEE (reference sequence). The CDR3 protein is CASSLGSPGQGTGNTIYF. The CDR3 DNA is TGTGCCAGCAGCTTGGGTTCCCCGGGACAGGGAACGGGAAACACCATATATTTT.

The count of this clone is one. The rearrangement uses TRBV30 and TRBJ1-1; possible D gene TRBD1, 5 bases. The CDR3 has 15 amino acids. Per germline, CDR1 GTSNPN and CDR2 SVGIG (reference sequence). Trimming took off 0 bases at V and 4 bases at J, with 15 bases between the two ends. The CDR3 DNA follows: TGTGCCTGGAGTGTTACGCAGGGCCGAGGCACTGAAGCTTTCTTT. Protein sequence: CAWSVTQGRGTEAFF.

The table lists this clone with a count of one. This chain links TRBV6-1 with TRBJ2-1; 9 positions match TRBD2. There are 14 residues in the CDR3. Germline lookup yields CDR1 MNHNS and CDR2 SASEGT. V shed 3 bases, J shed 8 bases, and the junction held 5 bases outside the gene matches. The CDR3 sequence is CASSDGGGAYEQFF. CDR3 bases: TGTGCCAGCAGTGACGGCGGGGGGGCCTATGAGCAGTTCTTC.

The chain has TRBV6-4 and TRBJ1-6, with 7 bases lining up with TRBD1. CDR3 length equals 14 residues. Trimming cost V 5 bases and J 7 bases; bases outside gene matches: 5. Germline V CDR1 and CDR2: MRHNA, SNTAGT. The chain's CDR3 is CASSRDRANSPLHF. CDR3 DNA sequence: TGTGCCAGCAGTAGGGACAGAGCAAATTCACCCCTCCACTTT.

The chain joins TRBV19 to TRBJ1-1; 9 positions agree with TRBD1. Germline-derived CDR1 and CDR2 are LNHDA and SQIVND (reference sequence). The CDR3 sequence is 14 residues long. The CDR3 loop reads CASGTGKMNTEAFF. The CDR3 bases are TGTGCTTCCGGGACAGGGAAAATGAACACTGAAGCTTTCTTT.

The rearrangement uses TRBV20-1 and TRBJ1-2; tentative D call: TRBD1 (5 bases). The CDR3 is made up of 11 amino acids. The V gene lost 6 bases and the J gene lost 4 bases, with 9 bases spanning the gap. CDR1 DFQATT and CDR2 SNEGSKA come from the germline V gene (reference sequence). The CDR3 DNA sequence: TGCAGTGCGGTGGACATCTATGGCTACACCTTC. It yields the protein CSAVDIYGYTF.

The CDR3 region is CASAGLNEKLFF. CDR3 nucleotides: TGTGCCAGCGCGGGGCTGAATGAAAAACTGTTTTTT. The chain couples TRBV19 to TRBJ1-4; D may be TRBD1 (5 bases). V was shortened by 9 bases and J by 5 bases, with 10 bases between the two germline ends. CDR3 length equals 12 residues. Germline V gene data show CDR1 as LNHDA and CDR2 as SQIVND (reference sequence).

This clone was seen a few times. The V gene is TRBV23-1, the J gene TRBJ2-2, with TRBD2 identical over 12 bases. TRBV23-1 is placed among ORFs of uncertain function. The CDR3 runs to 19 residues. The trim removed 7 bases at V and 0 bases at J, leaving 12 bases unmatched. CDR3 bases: TGCGCCAGCAATCCTTTAGGACTAGCGGGGCACGCGAACACCGGGGAGCTGTTTTTT. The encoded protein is CASNPLGLAGHANTGELFF.

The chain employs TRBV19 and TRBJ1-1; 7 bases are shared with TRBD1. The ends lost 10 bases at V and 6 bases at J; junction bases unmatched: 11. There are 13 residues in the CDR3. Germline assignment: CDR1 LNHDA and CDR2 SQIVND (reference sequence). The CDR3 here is CAILGGPLAEAFF. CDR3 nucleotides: TGTGCCATCCTAGGGGGCCCCCTGGCTGAAGCTTTCTTT.

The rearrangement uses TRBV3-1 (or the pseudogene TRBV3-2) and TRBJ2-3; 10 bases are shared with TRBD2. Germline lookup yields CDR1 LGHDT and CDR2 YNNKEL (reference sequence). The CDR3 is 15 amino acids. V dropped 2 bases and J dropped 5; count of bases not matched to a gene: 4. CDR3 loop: CASSQSGGAGDTQYF. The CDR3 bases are TGTGCCAGCAGCCAAAGCGGGGGGGCCGGAGATACGCAGTATTTT.

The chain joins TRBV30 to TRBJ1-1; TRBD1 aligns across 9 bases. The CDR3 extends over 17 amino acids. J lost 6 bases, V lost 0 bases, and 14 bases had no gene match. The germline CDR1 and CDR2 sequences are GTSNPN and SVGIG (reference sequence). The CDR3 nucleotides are TGTGCCTGGAGTGTTCCTTGGCCCGAGGACAGGGGCGCTGAAGCTTTCTTT. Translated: CAWSVPWPEDRGAEAFF. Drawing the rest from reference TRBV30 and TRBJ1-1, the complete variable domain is SQTIHQWPATLVQPVGSPLSLECTVEGTSNPNLYWYRQAAGRGLQLLFYSVGIGQISSEVPQNLSASRPQDRQFILSSKKLLLSDSGFYLCAWSVPWPEDRGAEAFFGQGTRLTVV.

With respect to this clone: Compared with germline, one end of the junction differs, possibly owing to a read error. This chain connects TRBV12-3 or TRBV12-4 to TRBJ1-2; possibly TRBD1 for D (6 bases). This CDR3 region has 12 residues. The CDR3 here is CASSLAARGTAF. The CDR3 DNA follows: TGTGCCAGCAGTTTAGCGGCCAGGGGAACGGCCTTC.

The CDR3 nucleotides are TGTGCCAGCAGCCGAGGGTACAATCAGCCCCAGCATTTT. Amino acids: CASSRGYNQPQHF. The J gene is TRBJ1-5, the V gene TRBV5-5; D uncertain. Between the trimmed V and J ends, which lost 4 bases and 3 bases, there was a span of 8 bases. Germline lookup yields CDR1 SGHKS and CDR2 YYEKEE (reference sequence). The CDR3 is made up of 13 amino acids.

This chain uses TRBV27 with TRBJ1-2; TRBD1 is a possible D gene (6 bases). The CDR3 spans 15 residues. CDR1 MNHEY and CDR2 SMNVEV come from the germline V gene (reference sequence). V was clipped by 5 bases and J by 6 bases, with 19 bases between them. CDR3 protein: CASSAAGGGSNGYTF. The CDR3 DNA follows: TGTGCCAGCAGTGCTGCGGGGGGCGGTAGTAATGGCTACACCTTC.

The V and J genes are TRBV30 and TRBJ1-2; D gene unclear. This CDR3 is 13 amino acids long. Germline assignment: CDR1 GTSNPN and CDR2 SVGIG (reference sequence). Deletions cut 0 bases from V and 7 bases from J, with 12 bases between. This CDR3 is CAWSVPGASGYTF. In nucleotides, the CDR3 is TGTGCCTGGAGTGTACCGGGAGCTAGTGGCTACACCTTC.